This paragraph reports one T cell receptor (beta chain). There are 14 residues in the CDR3. V was pared by 2 bases and J by 4 bases, with 11 bases between. The V gene's germline CDR1 is MNHNS and CDR2 SASEGT. The data derive from a study of blood T cells in healthy people across ages. A second PCR of roughly 7 to 11 cycles used a sample-barcoded 5' primer and a J-beta primer mix. With 12 random nucleotides, a template-switch adaptor tagged each individual cDNA molecule. TCRdb independently ran MiXCR on the 5' RACE reads; one entry per CDR3 protein. The sample holds about 1.7 million distinct CDR3 sequences; 28% are singletons and the top ten take 7% to 9%.

The chain carries TRBV6-1 and TRBJ1-2, with D uncertain. Sequencing was done on a sample of blood. The clonotype comes from a woman aged 30 to 39 in good health. DNA for the CDR3: TGTGCCAGCAGTGAAATCGAGGGTAGCTATGGCTACACCTTC. As protein: CASSEIEGSYGYTF.